This T cell receptor beta chain emerged from a study of cytomegalovirus exposure and HLA in healthy donors. Findings and caveats of the study: In a later analysis, at a false discovery rate of 0.05, 15,000 to 20,000 TCR beta sequences were associated with HLA alleles. A reported reduction in N-insertions relative to the approximately 690-donor mean was seen in an Asian-associated ancestry cluster in a later analysis.

This CDR3 has 13 residues. V gave up 3 bases and J gave up 1 base, with 6 bases separating them. From germline, CDR1 is MNHNS and CDR2 SASEGT. PCR primers comprised 60 Vbeta and 13 Jbeta primers. Produced via immunoSEQ multiplex PCR; TCRdb's table is partial and in-frame only. The sample consists of 250,000 to 350,000 clones, 80% of them appearing once. A word on this clone: Its antigen is not known.

Material for sequencing was PBMCs. This TCR was sampled from a girl aged 2-10 years in good health and CMV-seronegative. This sequence joins TRBV6-1 and TRBJ1-1; D is undetermined. The CDR3 is CASSDNWNTEAFF. The CDR3 DNA follows: TGTGCCAGCAGTGATAACTGGAACACTGAAGCTTTCTTT.